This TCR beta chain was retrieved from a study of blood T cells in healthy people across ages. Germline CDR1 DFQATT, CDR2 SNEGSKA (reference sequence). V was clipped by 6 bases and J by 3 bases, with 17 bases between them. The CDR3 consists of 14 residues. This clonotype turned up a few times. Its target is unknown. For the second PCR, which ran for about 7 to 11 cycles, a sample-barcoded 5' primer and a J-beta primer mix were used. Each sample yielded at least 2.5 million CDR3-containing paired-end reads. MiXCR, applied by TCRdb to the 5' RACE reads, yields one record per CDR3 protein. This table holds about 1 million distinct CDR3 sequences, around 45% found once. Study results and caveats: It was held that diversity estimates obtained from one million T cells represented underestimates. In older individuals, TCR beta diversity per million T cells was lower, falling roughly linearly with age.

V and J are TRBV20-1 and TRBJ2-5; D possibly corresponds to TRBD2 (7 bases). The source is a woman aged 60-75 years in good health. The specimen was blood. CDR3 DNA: TGCAGTGCCATCATAGGGGGGGAAGAAGAGACCCAGTACTTC. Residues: CSAIIGGEEETQYF.